The sequence of this T cell receptor (beta chain) was determined in a study of T cell responses to AZD1222 COVID-19 vaccine. This CDR3 region has 19 residues. The assay was immunoSEQ multiplex PCR, and TCRdb's table has in-frame clones only and misses some. This sample has 90,000 to 150,000 clones, with less than 90% found just once. General observations from the study: Two AZD1222 administrations were followed by greater Spike-specific TCR breadth and depth. Donor demographics were predominantly white British with a female majority; clonal diversity may be underestimated.

A note on this clone: Antigen: not known.

Source: peripheral blood, taken on day 0 of AZD1222 vaccination. This receptor was identified in an adult in good health. The chain employs TRBV12-2 and TRBJ1-3; no DNA check was done on the table's D call, TRBD1. TRBV12-2 is a recognized pseudogene. The CDR3 nucleotides are TGTGCAAGTCGCTTAGCGGCAGGTCGCTTCGGCCACTCTGGAAACACCATATATTTT. Amino acid sequence: CASRLAAGRFGHSGNTIYF.